This T cell receptor (beta chain) was sequenced in a study of cytomegalovirus exposure and HLA in healthy donors. The CDR3 is 20 residues long. Germline CDR1 is SGHVS and CDR2 is FNYEAQ. With V trimmed by 1 base and J by 1 base, 16 bases remained unmatched. Study results and limitations: Later analysis placed DRB1 highest and HLA-C lowest in TCR association rates, which differed by HLA locus. Reports credit the classifier with highly specific, highly sensitive diagnosis of cytomegalovirus status. Previously analyzed data showed that most TCR beta V segments were productive at a frequency of about 90% or about 30%.

The primer mix had 60 Vbeta and 13 Jbeta primers. Clones were read by immunoSEQ multiplex PCR, and TCRdb kept only the in-frame ones, dropping some. The sample records roughly 120,000 clones, more than 70% being singletons. Concerning this clone: Its matching antigen is unknown.

Input material: PBMCs. The TCR was taken from a human donor in good health. The rearrangement uses TRBV7-6 and TRBJ2-5; TRBD2 agrees at 9 bases. Here the CDR3 DNA reads TGTGCCAGCAGCTTAGTCCCACCAGCAGCGGGGGGTAACCTCCAAGAGACCCAGTACTTC. This encodes CASSLVPPAAGGNLQETQYF.